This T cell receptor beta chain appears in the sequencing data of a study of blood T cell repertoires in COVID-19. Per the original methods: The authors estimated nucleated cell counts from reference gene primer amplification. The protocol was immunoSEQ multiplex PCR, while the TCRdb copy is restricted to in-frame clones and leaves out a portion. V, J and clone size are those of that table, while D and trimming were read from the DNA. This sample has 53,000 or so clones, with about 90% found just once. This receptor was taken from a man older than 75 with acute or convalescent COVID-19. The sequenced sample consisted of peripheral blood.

The CDR3 bases are TGTGCCAGCAGCTGGGGACAGGGCGGAGAAGCTTTCTTT. This sequence encodes CASSWGQGGEAFF. The chain carries TRBV5-8 and TRBJ1-1; 9 bases fit TRBD1. This CDR3 is 13 amino acids long. V shed 3 bases and J 8 bases; nucleotides not matched to a gene: 5. Germline loops: CDR1 SGHTS, CDR2 YDEGEE.